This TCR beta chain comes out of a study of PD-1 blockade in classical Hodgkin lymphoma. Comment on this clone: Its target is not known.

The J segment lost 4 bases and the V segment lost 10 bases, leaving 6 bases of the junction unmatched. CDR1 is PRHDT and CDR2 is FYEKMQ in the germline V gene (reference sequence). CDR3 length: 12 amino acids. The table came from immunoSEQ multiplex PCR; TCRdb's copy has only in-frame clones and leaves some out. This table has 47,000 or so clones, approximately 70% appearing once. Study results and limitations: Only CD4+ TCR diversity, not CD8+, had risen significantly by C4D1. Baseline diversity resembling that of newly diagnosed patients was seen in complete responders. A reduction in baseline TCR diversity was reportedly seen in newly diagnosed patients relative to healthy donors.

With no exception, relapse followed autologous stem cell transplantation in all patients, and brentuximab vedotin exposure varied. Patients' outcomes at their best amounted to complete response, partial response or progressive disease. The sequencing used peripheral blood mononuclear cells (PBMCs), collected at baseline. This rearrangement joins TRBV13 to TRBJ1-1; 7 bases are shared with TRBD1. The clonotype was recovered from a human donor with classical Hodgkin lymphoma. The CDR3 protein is CATKTGSTEAFF. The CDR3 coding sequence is TGTGCCACCAAGACAGGGTCCACTGAAGCTTTCTTT.